The entry below describes one TCR beta chain. RNA in amounts of roughly 0.5 to 1 ug was reverse transcribed with random hexamers. In TCRdb, the immunoSEQ multiplex PCR reads were re-called with MiXCR into one record per CDR3 protein. Of about 300,000 distinct CDR3 sequences listed, over 75% are singletons. Treatment-naive patients with stable or active relapsing-remitting disease were the multiple sclerosis controls. This entry belongs to a study of CD8 T cells in Susac syndrome. With 7 bases removed from V and 3 bases from J, the gap between germline ends came to 25 bases. Germline values: CDR1 MNHNS, CDR2 SASEGT. The CDR3 is made up of 17 amino acids.

The source of this sequence is a human donor with multiple sclerosis. Sample: CD8+ T cells from PBMCs. This rearrangement joins TRBV6-1 to TRBJ2-7, with D possibly matching TRBD1 (7 bases). CDR3 protein: CASILGPGQLEGYEQYF. Written as DNA, the CDR3 is TGTGCCAGCATCCTGGGACCGGGACAGTTGGAGGGCTACGAGCAGTACTTC.